This T cell receptor beta chain appears in the sequencing data of a study of shared clonotypes between healthy human individuals. CDR1 and CDR2 (germline): SGHAT, FQNNGV. Trimming stripped 6 bases from V and 2 bases from J, with 16 bases between. The CDR3 is 16 amino acids. The table lists this clone with a few counts. What it recognizes is unknown. Here immunoSEQ multiplex PCR was the method, and the copy in TCRdb shows in-frame clones only, minus some. The data contain 330,000 or so clones, more than 60% of them singletons. Study-wide results and caveats: Clonotypes that were shared across a few donors made up around 5% of naive CD4 clonotypes.

The gene calls are TRBV11-2 and TRBJ1-4; the D is unclear. The TCR sequence derives from a man aged 25 to 40 in good health. What was sequenced was memory CD4+ T cells sorted from blood. Documented subset: CD45RA-negative fraction. The chain's CDR3 is CASRLLRGRTNEKLFF. CDR3 nucleotides: TGTGCCAGCAGACTCCTGCGCGGGCGTACTAATGAAAAACTGTTTTTT.